Below, one TCR beta chain is given with its context. Its antigen is not yet known. Per-base quality was not reported, and no clone a single base away is much larger than it. Relative to germline, V is 0 bases shorter and J is 8 bases shorter, with 8 bases between their ends. Reading from cysteine to phenylalanine, the CDR3 counts 13 amino acids. The DNA shown is the 39-base CDR3, in frame from base 1. Via the germline V gene, CDR1 is SGDLS and CDR2 YYNGEE. The data stem from a study of PD-1 blockade in classical Hodgkin lymphoma (TCRdb year 2020). With regard to the full study: Nivolumab dosing was 3 mg/kg intravenously every 2 weeks, continuing until either disease progression or unacceptable toxicity. The study used CyTOF and TCR beta sequencing to define a peripheral blood immune signature of response to PD-1 blockade in classical Hodgkin lymphoma.

Read against the paper, the sample's time point label means: cycle 4 day 1 (C4D1), after five to seven weeks of nivolumab. Every trial patient had relapsed after autologous stem cell transplantation, and cohorts A, B and C differed in prior brentuximab vedotin exposure. The trial cohort included around 60 patients with relapsed/refractory classical Hodgkin lymphoma, and each patient had a best overall response of complete response, partial response or progressive disease. In the multi-cohort phase II CheckMate 205 trial, trial patients received single-agent nivolumab. An independent review committee assessed best overall response by applying the 2007 International Working Group response criteria. Trial PBMCs were obtained immediately prior to nivolumab initiation (C1D1) and on therapy at cycle 2 day 1 and cycle 4 day 1. Peripheral blood was collected in 8 mL Vacutainer Cell Preparation Tubes, from which PBMCs were isolated by centrifugation and then cryopreserved.

Paper-wide results and their limitations: The study was restricted to a single clinical trial cohort, and the causes of repertoire differences, possibly disease activity or prior therapy, were left undefined. Trial patients achieving complete response had baseline diversity similar to newly diagnosed patients, whereas partial responders and progressors had significantly lower diversity. Diversity was lower in patients who began nivolumab less than 1 year after ASCT, so these patients were left out of later analyses to avoid confounding by immune reconstitution. A significant rise by C4D1 was seen in CD4+ but not CD8+ TCR diversity (p=0.0027 vs p=0.16), with the rise being most apparent in complete responders (p=0.02). Newly diagnosed patients were reported to have lower baseline TCR diversity than healthy donors, and relapsed/refractory patients were reported to have lower baseline TCR diversity still.

Genomic DNA was extracted with the Qiagen DNeasy kit from unsorted PBMCs and from negatively selected CD4+ and CD8+ fractions. Using primers that anneal to V and J segments, immunoSEQ multiplex PCR amplified the TCR beta CDR3 regions. Amplification bias was minimized using a synthetic immune receptor repertoire, and residual bias was removed computationally after sequencing. For the original study's pipeline: Repertoire diversity was quantified as the Shannon entropy index using custom Python scripts. Unsorted, CD4+ and CD8+ repertoires were analyzed separately, except in combined analyses where CD4+ and CD8+ sequences were merged in silico. A clone was considered expanded if an increase in frequency of at least 2-fold after treatment relative to C1D1 was found, and a pseudocount of 0.5 was applied to clones undetected at baseline. Singleton clones were defined as clones with 0 or 1 copy at C1D1, and non-singleton clones were defined as clones with 2 or more copies. By matching protein sequences in sorted samples from the same patient, clones expanded in unsorted samples were annotated as CD4+, CD8+ or unknown. Wilcoxon tests on paired samples were used to test changes in diversity from C1D1 to C4D1. The clones in this table, taken by TCRdb from immuneACCESS, are in-frame only. Not every clone is retained; where verified, under half of the shortfall comes from an unresolved V gene, and the cause of the rest is unknown. From that table come the V and J calls and clone size; the DNA was used to work out D and trimming. This sample gives 20,000 to 30,000 clones in total; approximately 90% of them show up just once. The ten largest clonotypes hold approximately 23% of the sample.

The sample here was peripheral blood mononuclear cells (PBMCs), taken before the fourth cycle of nivolumab. This chain joins TRBV9 to TRBJ2-2, with TRBD2 tentatively as D gene (6 bases match). The sequence was collected from a human donor with classical Hodgkin lymphoma. The CDR3 in this case is CASSVVAGGELFF. The DNA sequence reads TGTGCCAGCAGCGTAGTGGCGGGGGGGGAGCTGTTTTTT.